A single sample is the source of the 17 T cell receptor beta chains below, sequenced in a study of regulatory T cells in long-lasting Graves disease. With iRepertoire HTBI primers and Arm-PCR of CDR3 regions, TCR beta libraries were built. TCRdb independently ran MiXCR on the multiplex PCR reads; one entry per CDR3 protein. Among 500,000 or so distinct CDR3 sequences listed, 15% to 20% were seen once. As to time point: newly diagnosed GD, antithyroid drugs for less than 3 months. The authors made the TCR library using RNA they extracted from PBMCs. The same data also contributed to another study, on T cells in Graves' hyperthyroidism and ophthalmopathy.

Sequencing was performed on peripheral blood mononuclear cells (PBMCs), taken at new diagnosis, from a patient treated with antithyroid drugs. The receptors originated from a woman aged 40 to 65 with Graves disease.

The CDR3 here is CASSQDEGSGNTIYF. As DNA, the CDR3 is TGTGCCAGCAGCCAAGATGAGGGTTCTGGAAACACCATATATTTT. The V gene is TRBV3-1, the J gene TRBJ1-3; D uncertain. The CDR3 is 15 residues long. With 0 bases removed from V and 1 base from J, the gap between germline ends came to 7 bases. In germline, CDR1 is LGHDT, CDR2 YNNKEL (reference sequence).

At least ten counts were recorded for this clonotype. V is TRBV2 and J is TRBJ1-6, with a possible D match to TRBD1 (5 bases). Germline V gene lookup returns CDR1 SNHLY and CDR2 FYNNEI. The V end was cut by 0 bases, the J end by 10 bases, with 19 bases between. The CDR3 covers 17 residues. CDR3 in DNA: TGTGCCAGCAGTGAAGCTCCCGGGAGGCAGGGTGGCTCACCCCTCCACTTT. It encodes CASSEAPGRQGGSPLHF.

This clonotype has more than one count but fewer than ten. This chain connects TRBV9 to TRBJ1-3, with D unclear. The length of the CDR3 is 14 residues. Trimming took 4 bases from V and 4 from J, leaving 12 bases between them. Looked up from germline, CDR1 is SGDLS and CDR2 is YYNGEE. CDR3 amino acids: CASSPDPGGNTIYF. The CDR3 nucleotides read TGTGCCAGCAGCCCAGACCCCGGAGGAAACACCATATATTTT. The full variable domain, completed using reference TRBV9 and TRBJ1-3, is DSGVTQTPKHLITATGQRVTLRCSPRSGDLSVYWYQQSLDQGLQFLIQYYNGEERAKGNILERFSAQQFPDLHSELNLSSLELGDSALYFCASSPDPGGNTIYFGEGSWLTVV.

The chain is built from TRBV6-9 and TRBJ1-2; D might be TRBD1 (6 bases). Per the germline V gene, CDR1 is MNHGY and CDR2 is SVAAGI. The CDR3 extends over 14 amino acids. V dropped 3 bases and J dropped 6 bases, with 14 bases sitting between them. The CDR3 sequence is CASSYPGQTDGYTF. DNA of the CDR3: TGTGCCAGCAGTTACCCTGGACAGACCGATGGCTACACCTTC.

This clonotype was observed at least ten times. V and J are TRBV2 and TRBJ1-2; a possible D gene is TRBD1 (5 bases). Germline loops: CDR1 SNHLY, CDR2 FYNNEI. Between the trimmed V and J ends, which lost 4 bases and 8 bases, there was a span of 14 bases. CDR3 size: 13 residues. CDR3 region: CASSGFPGDGYTF. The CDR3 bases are TGTGCCAGCAGTGGATTCCCGGGGGACGGCTACACCTTC. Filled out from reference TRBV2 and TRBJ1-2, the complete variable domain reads EPEVTQTPSHQVTQMGQEVILRCVPISNHLYFYWYRQILGQKVEFLVSFYNNEISEKSEIFDDQFSVERPDGSNFTLKIRSTKLEDSAMYFCASSGFPGDGYTFGSGTRLTVV.

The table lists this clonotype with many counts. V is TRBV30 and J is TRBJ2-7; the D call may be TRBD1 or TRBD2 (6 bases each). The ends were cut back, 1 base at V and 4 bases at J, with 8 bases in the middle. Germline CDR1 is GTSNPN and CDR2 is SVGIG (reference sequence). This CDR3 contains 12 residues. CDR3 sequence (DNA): TGTGCCTGGAGTGAGGGGGGTTACGAGCAGTACTTC. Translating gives CAWSEGGYEQYF.

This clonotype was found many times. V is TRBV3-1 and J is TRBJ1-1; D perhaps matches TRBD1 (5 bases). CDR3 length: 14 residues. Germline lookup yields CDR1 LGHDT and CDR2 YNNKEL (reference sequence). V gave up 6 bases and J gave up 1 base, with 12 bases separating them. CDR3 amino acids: CASRRGGQNTEAFF. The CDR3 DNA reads TGTGCCAGCAGGAGGGGAGGGCAGAACACTGAAGCTTTCTTT.

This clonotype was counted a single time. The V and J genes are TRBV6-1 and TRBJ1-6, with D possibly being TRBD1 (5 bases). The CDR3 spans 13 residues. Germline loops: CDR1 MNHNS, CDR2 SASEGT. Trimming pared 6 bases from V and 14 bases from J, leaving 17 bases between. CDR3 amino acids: CASSPPGGMSLHF. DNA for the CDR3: TGTGCCAGCAGCCCCCCCGGGGGGATGTCCCTCCACTTT.

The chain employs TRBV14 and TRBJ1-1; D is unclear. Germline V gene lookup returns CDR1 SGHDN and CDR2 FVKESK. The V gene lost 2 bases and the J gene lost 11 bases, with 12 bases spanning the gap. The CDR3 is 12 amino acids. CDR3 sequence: CASSQFPGVAFF. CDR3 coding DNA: TGTGCCAGCAGCCAATTTCCCGGGGTTGCTTTCTTT.

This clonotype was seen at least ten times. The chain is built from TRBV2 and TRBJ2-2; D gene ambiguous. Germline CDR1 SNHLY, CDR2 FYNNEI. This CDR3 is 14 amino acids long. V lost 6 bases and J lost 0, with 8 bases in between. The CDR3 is CASSETTNTGELFF. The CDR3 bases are TGTGCCAGCAGCGAGACCACGAACACCGGGGAGCTGTTTTTT.

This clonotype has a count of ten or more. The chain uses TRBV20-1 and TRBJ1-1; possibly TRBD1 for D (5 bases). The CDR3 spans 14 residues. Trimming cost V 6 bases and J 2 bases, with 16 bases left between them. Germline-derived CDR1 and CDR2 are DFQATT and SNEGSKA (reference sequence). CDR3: CSAGVPDINTEAFF. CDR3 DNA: TGCAGTGCGGGGGTCCCGGACATAAACACTGAAGCTTTCTTT.

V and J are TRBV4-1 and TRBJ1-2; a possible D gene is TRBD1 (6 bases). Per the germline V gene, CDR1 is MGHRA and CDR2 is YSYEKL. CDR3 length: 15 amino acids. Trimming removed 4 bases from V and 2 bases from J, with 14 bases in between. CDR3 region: CASSLSPTGNYGYTF. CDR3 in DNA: TGCGCCAGCAGCCTAAGCCCGACAGGCAACTATGGCTACACCTTC.

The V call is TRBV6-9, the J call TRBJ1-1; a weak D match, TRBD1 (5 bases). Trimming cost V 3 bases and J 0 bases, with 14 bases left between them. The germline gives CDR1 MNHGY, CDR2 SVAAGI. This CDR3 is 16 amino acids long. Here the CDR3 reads CASSYLGPTMNTEAFF. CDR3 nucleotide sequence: TGTGCCAGCAGTTACTTGGGACCCACCATGAACACTGAAGCTTTCTTT.

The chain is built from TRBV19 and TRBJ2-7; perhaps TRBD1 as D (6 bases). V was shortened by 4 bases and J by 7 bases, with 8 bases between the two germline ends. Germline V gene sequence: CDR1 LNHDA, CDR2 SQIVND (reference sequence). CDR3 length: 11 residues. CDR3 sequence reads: CASSSGQEQYF. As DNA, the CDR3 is TGTGCCAGTAGTAGTGGACAGGAGCAGTACTTC.

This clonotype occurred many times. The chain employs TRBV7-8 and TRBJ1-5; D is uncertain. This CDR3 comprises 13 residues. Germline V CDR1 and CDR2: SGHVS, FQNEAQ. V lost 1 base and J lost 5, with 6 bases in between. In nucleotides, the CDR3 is TGTGCCAGCAGCTTAGGGGAATATCAGCCCCAGCATTTT. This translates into CASSLGEYQPQHF. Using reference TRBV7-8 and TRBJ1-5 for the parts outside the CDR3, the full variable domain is GAGVSQSPRYKVAKRGQDVALRCDPISGHVSLFWYQQALGQGPEFLTYFQNEAQLDKSGLPSDRFFAERPEGSVSTLKIQRTQQEDSAVYLCASSLGEYQPQHFGDGTRLSIL.

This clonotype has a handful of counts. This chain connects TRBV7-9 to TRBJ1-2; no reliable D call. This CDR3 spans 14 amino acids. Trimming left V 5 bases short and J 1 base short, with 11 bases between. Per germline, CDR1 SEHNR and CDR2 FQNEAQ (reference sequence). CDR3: CASSHSDFNYGYTF. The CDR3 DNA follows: TGTGCCAGCAGCCACAGCGACTTTAACTATGGCTACACCTTC.

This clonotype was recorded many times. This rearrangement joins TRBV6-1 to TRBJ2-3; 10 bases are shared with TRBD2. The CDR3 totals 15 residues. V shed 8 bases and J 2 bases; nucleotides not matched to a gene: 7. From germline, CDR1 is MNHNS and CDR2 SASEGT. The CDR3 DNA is TGTGCCAGCTATCCTAGCGGGGGTACCACAGATACGCAGTATTTT. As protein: CASYPSGGTTDTQYF.